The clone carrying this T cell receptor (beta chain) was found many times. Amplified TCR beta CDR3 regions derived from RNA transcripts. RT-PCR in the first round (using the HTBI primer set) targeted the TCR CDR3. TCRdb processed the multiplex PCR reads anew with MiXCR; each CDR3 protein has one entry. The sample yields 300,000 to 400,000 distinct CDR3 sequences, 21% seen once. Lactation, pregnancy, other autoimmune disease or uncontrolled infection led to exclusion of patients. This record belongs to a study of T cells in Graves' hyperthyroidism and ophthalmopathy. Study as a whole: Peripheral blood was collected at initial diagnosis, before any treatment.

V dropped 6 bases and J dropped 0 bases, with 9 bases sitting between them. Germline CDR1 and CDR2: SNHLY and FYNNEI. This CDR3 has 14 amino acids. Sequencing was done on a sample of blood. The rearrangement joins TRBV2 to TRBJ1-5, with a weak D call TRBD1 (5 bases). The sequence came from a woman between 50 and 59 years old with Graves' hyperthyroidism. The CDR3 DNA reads TGTGCCAGCAGCTGGGGGAATAGCAATCAGCCCCAGCATTTT. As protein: CASSWGNSNQPQHF.